This paragraph covers one T cell receptor beta chain sequence. The target antigen is unknown. This specimen belongs to a study of T-cell memory formation after mild COVID-19. In germline, CDR1 is SGHNT, CDR2 YYREEE (reference sequence). V dropped 0 bases and J dropped 2; count of bases not matched to a gene: 6. This CDR3 is built from 16 residues. TCRdb analysed the 5' RACE reads with MiXCR anew, one entry per CDR3 protein. The sample shows roughly 35,000 distinct CDR3 sequences, 7% to 9.5% of them seen only once. Study-wide points: Day 15 to 85 contracting clones showed balanced CD4/CD8; day 15 to 37 expanders favored CD4+. CM and EM subsets held most contracting CD4+ clones; EMRA held CD8+ ones. Pre-infection memory already had some responding clones, implying cross-reactive memory joined.

The TCR originated in a young man who had mild COVID-19 (a few samples of this study predate the infection). Cell type and time point are not known. The specimen sequenced was PBMCs or a T cell subset sorted from them (not recorded which). This chain joins TRBV5-4 and TRBJ2-3; TRBD2 matches 7 bases. Here the CDR3 reads CASSLGGGIFTDTQYF. CDR3 DNA: TGTGCCAGCAGCTTGGGCGGGGGAATCTTCACAGATACGCAGTATTTT.